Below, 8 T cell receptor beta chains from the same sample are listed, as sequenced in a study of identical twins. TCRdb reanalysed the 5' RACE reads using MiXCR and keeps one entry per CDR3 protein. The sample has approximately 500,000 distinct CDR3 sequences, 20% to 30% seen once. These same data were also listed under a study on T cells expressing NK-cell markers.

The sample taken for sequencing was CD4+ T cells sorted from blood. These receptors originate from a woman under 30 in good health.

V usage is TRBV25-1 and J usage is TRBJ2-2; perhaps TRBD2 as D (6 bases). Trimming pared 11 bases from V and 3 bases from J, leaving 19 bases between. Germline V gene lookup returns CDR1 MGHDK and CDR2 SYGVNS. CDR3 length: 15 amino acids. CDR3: CAPVEGGTYTGELFF. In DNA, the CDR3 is TGTGCCCCCGTGGAAGGCGGGACGTACACCGGGGAGCTGTTTTTT.

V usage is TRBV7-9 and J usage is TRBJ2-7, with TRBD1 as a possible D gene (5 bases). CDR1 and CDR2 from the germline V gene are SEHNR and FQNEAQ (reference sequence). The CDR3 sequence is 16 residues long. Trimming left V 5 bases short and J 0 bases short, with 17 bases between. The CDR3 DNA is TGTGCCAGCAGCCCCGACAGAGACATTACCTCCTACGAGCAGTACTTC. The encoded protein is CASSPDRDITSYEQYF.

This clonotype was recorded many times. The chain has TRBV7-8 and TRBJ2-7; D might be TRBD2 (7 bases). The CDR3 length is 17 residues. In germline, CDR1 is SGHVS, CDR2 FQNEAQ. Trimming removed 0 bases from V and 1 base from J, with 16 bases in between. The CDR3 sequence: CASSLAGGGTISYEQYF. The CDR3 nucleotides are TGTGCCAGCAGCTTAGCTGGGGGAGGGACAATTTCCTACGAGCAGTACTTC. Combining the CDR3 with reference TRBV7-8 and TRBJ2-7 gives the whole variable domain GAGVSQSPRYKVAKRGQDVALRCDPISGHVSLFWYQQALGQGPEFLTYFQNEAQLDKSGLPSDRFFAERPEGSVSTLKIQRTQQEDSAVYLCASSLAGGGTISYEQYFGPGTRLTVT.

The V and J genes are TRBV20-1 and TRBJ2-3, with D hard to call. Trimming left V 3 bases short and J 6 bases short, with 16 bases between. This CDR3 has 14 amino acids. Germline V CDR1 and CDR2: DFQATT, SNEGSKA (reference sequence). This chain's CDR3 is CSASGAQQWDTQYF. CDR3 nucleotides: TGCAGTGCTAGTGGCGCCCAGCAATGGGATACGCAGTATTTT.

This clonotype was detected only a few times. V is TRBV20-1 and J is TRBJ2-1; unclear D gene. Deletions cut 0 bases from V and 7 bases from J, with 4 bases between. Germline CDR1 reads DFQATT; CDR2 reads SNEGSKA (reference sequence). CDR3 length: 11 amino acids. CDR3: CSARDLNEQFF. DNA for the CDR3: TGCAGTGCTAGAGATTTGAATGAGCAGTTCTTC.

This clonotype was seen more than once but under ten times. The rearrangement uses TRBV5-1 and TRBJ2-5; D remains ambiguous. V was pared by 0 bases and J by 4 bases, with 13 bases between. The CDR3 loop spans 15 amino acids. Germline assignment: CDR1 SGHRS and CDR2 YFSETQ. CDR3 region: CASSLALSPRETQYF. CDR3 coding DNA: TGCGCCAGCAGCTTGGCCCTGTCACCGAGAGAGACCCAGTACTTC.

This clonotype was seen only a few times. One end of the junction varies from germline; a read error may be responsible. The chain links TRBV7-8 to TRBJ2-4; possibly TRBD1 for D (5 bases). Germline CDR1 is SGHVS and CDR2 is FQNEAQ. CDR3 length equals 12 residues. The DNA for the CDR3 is TGTGCTAGCAGCATTACAGGCGGCATTCAGTACTTC. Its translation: CASSITGGIQYF.

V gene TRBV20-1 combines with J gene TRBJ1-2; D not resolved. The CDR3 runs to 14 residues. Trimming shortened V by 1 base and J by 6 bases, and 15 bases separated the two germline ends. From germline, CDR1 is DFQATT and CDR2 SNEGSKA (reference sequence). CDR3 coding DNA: TGCAGTGCTAGAGCCCTCGGATTTGACGATGGCTACACCTTC. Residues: CSARALGFDDGYTF.